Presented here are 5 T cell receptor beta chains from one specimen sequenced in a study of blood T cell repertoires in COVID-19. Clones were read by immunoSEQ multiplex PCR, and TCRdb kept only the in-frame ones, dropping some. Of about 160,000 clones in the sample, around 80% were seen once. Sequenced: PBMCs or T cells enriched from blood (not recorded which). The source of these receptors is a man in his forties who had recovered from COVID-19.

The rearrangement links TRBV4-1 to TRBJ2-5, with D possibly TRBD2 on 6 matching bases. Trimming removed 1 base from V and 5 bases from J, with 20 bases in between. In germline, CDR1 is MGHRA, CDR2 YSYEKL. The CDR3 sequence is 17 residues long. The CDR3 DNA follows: TGCGCCAGCAGCCAAGGGGCGGGGCCCATAGGTCGGGAGACCCAGTACTTC. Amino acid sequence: CASSQGAGPIGRETQYF.

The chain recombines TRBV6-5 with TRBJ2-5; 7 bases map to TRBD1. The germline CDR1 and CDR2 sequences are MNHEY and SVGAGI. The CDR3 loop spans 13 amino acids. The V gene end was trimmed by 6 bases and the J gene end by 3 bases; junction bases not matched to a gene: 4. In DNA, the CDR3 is TGTGCCAGCAGCCTAGACAGGGAAGAGACCCAGTACTTC. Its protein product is CASSLDREETQYF.

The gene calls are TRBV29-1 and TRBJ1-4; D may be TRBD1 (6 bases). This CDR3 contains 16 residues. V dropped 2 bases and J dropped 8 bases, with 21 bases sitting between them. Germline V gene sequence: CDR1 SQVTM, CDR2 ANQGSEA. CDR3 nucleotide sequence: TGCAGCGTTGAAACGGGCGGGCCGGGGGGCGCCGAAAAACTGTTTTTT. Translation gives CSVETGGPGGAEKLFF.

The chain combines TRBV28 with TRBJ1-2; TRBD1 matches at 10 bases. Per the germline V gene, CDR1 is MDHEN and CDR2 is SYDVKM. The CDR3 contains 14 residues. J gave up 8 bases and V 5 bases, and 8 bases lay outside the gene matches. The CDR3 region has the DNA TGTGCCAGCAGTCAGGGACAGGGGAGAAGGGGCTACACCTTC. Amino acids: CASSQGQGRRGYTF.

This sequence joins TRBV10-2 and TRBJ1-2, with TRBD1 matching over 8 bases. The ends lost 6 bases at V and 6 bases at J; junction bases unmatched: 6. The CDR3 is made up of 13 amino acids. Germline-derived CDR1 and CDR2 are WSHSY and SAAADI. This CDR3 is CASSYRGYDGYTF. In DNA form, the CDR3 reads TGCGCCAGCAGCTACAGGGGGTACGATGGCTACACCTTC.